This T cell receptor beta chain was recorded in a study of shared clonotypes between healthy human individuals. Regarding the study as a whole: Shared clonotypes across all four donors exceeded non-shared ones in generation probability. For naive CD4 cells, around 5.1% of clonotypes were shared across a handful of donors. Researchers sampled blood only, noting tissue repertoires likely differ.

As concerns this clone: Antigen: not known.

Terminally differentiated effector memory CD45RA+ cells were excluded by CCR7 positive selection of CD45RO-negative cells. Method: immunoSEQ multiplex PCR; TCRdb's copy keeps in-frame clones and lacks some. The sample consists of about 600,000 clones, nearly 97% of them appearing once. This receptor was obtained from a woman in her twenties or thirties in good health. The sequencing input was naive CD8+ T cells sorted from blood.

The CDR3 sequence: CASSHLWTGGSTEAFF. In nucleotides, the CDR3 is TGCGCCAGCAGCCACCTGTGGACAGGGGGGAGCACTGAAGCTTTCTTT. The rearrangement links TRBV4-1 to TRBJ1-1; 10 nucleotides match TRBD1. J lost 4 bases, V lost 3 bases, and 8 bases had no gene match. CDR1 is MGHRA, CDR2 YSYEKL, per germline. There are 16 residues in the CDR3.